This T cell receptor (beta chain) is from a study of cytomegalovirus exposure and HLA in healthy donors. Germline V gives CDR1 MNHEY, CDR2 SMNVEV (reference sequence). CDR3 size: 15 residues. The V end was cut by 4 bases, the J end by 3 bases, with 13 bases between. Primers: 60 Vbeta forward and 13 Jbeta reverse. The method was immunoSEQ multiplex PCR; TCRdb's version includes in-frame clones alone and lacks a portion of them. Of some 240,000 clones detected, 78% appear once; the ten largest clones hold 3.8%. The chain recombines TRBV27 with TRBJ1-5; possibly TRBD1 for D (6 bases). Sequencing input: PBMCs. This receptor was obtained from a male donor in good health and CMV-seronegative. CDR3 loop: CASSSHQGSNQPQHF. CDR3 sequence (DNA): TGTGCCAGCAGTTCCCATCAGGGGTCCAATCAGCCCCAGCATTTT.